This T cell receptor beta chain was retrieved from a study of T-cell memory formation after mild COVID-19. V was cut by 2 bases and J by 3 bases, with 9 bases left in between. CDR1 and CDR2 from the germline V gene are SQVTM and ANQGSEA. This CDR3 has 13 residues. Each CDR3 protein is one row after TCRdb ran MiXCR on the 5' RACE reads. Of fewer than 90,000 distinct CDR3 sequences listed, more than 11% are singletons. The TCR was taken from an adult woman who had mild COVID-19 (a few samples of this study predate the infection). Cell type and time point are not known. The chain joins TRBV29-1 to TRBJ2-3, with D maybe TRBD2 (6 bases). Input material: PBMCs or a T cell subset sorted from them (not recorded which). Here the CDR3 reads CSVERGLTDTQYF. As DNA, the CDR3 is TGCAGCGTTGAAAGAGGACTAACAGATACGCAGTATTTT.